A selection of T cell receptor beta chains follows, all from one sample in a study of human versus mouse CDR3 diversity and MHC coevolution. Using immunoSEQ multiplex PCR, the repertoire was profiled, and TCRdb retains in-frame clones only, with some absent. The sample has some 80,000 clones, just under 95% seen once. Sequenced: naive CD4+ T cells from blood. The source is a person aged 25-75 years in good health. Both conserved end residues are part of each CDR3. A D gene is named only where the DNA matches it firmly. Size values are once, few and many counts, or a class for expanded clones, and some rows have none.

len	v_gene	abundance	j_gene	d_gene	CDR3nt	CDR3aa
13	TRBV6-5	few	TRBJ1-4	.	TGTGCCAGCAGTTACTTAGAGGGTGAAAAACTGTTTTTT	CASSYLEGEKLFF
15	TRBV4-1	.	TRBJ2-3	TRBD1	TGCGCCAGCAGCCAAGGACAGGGTGGGGCAGATACGCAGTATTTT	CASSQGQGGADTQYF
15	TRBV9	.	TRBJ2-3	TRBD2	TGTGCCAGCAGCGTAGTAGCGGGAAGCACAGATACGCAGTATTTT	CASSVVAGSTDTQYF
16	TRBV15	.	TRBJ2-7	TRBD1	TGTGCCACCAGGGAGAGTCTGACAGGGGTGGGATACGAGCAGTACTTC	CATRESLTGVGYEQYF
17	TRBV5-6	.	TRBJ2-7	.	TGCGCCAGCAGCTTGGAAGGATCAGGGATGATGGTCTACGAGCAGTACTTC	CASSLEGSGMMVYEQYF
16	TRBV5-1	.	TRBJ2-7	TRBD2	TGCGCCAGCAGCTTGGGCCGACTAGCGGGGGGCTACGAGCAGTACTTC	CASSLGRLAGGYEQYF
15	TRBV7-2	.	TRBJ1-1	.	TGTGCCAGCAGCTTAGCGCGGGTCATGAACACTGAAGCTTTCTTT	CASSLARVMNTEAFF
14	TRBV5-1	.	TRBJ1-3	TRBD1	TGCGCCAGCAGCTCAGGGACAGCCGGAAACACCATATATTTT	CASSSGTAGNTIYF
14	TRBV5-1	.	TRBJ1-2	.	TGCGCCAGCAGCTTGGCCGGCGGAAGCTATGGCTACACCTTC	CASSLAGGSYGYTF
15	TRBV10-2	.	TRBJ2-2	.	TGCGCCAGCAGTGATTGGCGGTCGAGCACCGGGGAGCTGTTTTTT	CASSDWRSSTGELFF
15	TRBV19	few	TRBJ1-4	.	TGTGCCAGTAGTATAGCGTACAGGTCGGTTGAAAAACTGTTTTTT	CASSIAYRSVEKLFF
13	TRBV25-1	once	TRBJ2-2	.	TGTGCCAGCAGTGACATTCCAACCGGGGAGCTGTTTTTT	CASSDIPTGELFF
15	TRBV7-6	.	TRBJ2-3	TRBD2	TGTGCCAGCAGCTTAGGGCTAGCGGGAGCAGATACGCAGTATTTT	CASSLGLAGADTQYF
14	TRBV2	.	TRBJ1-5	TRBD1	TGTGCCAGCAGTTGGACAGGGGAGGAACAGCCCCAGCATTTT	CASSWTGEEQPQHF
15	TRBV10-3	.	TRBJ1-2	TRBD1	TGTGCCATCCGGGGGACAGGGGCCATTAACTATGGCTACACCTTC	CAIRGTGAINYGYTF
13	TRBV6-5	.	TRBJ1-5	.	TGTGCCAGCAGTTACTACAGGGACCAGCCCCAGCATTTT	CASSYYRDQPQHF
16	TRBV5-1	.	TRBJ1-6	.	TGCGCCAGCAGCTTGGAAACAGGGAGAACGAATTCACCCCTCCACTTT	CASSLETGRTNSPLHF
16	TRBV18	.	TRBJ2-7	TRBD1	TGTGCCAGCTCACCAAGGTCAAGGACAGGGGGCTACGAGCAGTACTTC	CASSPRSRTGGYEQYF
15	TRBV6-1	.	TRBJ1-5	TRBD1	TGTGCCAGCAGTGAGGGACAGGGGAGAGTTCAGCCCCAGCATTTT	CASSEGQGRVQPQHF
12	TRBV29-1	.	TRBJ2-7	.	TGCAGCGCCGGACAGACTATGTACGAGCAGTACTTC	CSAGQTMYEQYF
16	TRBV7-8	.	TRBJ2-7	TRBD2	TGTGCCAGCAGCTCGCCGACTAGCGGGAAGGTCTACGAGCAGTACTTC	CASSSPTSGKVYEQYF
20	TRBV4-1	.	TRBJ1-1	.	TGCGCCAGCAGCCAAGATTCGTTGGGTCAGCAAATGCGGTTTGGGACTGAAGCTTTCTTT	CASSQDSLGQQMRFGTEAFF
12	TRBV6-1	.	TRBJ1-1	.	TGTGCCAGCAGTGAAATTCCGGGCGGGGCTTTCTTT	CASSEIPGGAFF